This TCR beta chain was profiled in a study of control samples from healthy donors and cancer patients. The CDR3 runs to 13 residues. Germline values: CDR1 SGHRS, CDR2 YFSETQ. Trimming removed 4 bases at V and 4 bases at J, with 9 bases between. Data came from immunoSEQ multiplex PCR; TCRdb stores just in-frame clones and leaves some out. The sample holds 140,000 or so clones, roughly 94% seen once. The sample holds one count of this clone. The chain carries TRBV5-1 and TRBJ2-1; D call uncertain. This TCR was recovered from a man in his 60s with colorectal cancer. The material sequenced was PBMCs. CDR3 nucleotide sequence: TGCGCCAGCAGCAACAACGGTTACAATGAGCAGTTCTTC. As protein: CASSNNGYNEQFF.